This record concerns one T cell receptor (beta chain) sequence. This sample was included in a study of blood T cell repertoires in COVID-19. In the authors' workflow: Amplification with reference gene primers provided the estimates of nucleated cell counts. Here immunoSEQ multiplex PCR was the method, and the copy in TCRdb shows in-frame clones only, minus some. From that table come the V and J calls and clone size; the DNA was used to work out D and trimming. Of under 500,000 clones listed, 75% to 90% are singletons. The sequenced material came from peripheral blood. The sequence was collected from a woman aged 30 to 39 with acute or convalescent COVID-19.

The CDR3 nucleotides are TGCGCCAGCAGTGCCCAGGGGGGCCCCTACGAGCAGTACTTC. Protein sequence: CASSAQGGPYEQYF. The J gene is TRBJ2-7, the V gene TRBV10-1; a possible D gene is TRBD1 (7 bases). The V gene lost 4 bases and the J gene lost 2 bases, with 12 bases spanning the gap. From germline, CDR1 is WNHNN and CDR2 SYGVQD (reference sequence). The CDR3 extends over 14 amino acids.